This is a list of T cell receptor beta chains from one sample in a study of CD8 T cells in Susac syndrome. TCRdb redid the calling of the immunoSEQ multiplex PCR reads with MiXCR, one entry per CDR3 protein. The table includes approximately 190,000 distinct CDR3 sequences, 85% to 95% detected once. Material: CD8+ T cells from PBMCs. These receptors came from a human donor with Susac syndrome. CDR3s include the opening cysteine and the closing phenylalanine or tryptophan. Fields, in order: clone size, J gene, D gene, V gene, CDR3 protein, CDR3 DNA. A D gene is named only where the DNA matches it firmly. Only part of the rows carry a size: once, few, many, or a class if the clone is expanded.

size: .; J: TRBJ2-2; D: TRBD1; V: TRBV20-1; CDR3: CSARDLRDSYTGELFF; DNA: TGCAGTGCTAGAGATTTGAGGGACAGTTACACCGGGGAGCTGTTTTTT
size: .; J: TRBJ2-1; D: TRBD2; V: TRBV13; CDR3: CASSPGTRSYNEQFF; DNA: TGTGCCAGCAGCCCGGGGACTAGATCCTACAATGAGCAGTTCTTC
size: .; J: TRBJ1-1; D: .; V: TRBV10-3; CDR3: CAIQENTEAFF; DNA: TGTGCCATACAGGAGAACACTGAAGCTTTCTTT
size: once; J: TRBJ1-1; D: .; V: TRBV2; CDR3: CASQVVGGMNTEAFF; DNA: TGTGCCAGCCAAGTTGTAGGGGGAATGAACACTGAAGCTTTCTTT
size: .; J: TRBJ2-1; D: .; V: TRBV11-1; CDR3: CASSLGETEQFF; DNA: TGTGCCAGCAGCTTAGGCGAGACTGAGCAGTTCTTC
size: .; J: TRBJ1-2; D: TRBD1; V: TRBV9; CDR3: CASSDKSGTGGNGYTF; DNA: TGTGCCAGCAGCGATAAATCCGGGACAGGGGGTAATGGCTACACCTTC
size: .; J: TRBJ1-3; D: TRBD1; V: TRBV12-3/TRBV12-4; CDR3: CAMLQGSSGNTIYF; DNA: TGTGCCATGCTACAGGGGAGCTCTGGAAACACCATATATTTT
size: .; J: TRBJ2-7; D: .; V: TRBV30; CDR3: CAWATGLSYEQYF; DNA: TGTGCCTGGGCAACGGGCCTATCCTACGAGCAGTACTTC
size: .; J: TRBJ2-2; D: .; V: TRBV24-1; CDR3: CATSWKDTGELFF; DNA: TGTGCCACCAGTTGGAAAGACACCGGGGAGCTGTTTTTT
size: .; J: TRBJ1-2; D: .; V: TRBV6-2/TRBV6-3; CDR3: CASSRLRYGYTF; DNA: TGTGCCAGCAGTCGACTCCGCTATGGCTACACCTTC
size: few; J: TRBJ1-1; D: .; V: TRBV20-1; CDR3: CSARTHRATEAFF; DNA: TGCAGTGCTAGGACCCACAGGGCTACTGAAGCTTTCTTT
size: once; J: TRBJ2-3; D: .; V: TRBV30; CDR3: CAWDQHTDTQYF; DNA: TGTGCCTGGGACCAGCACACAGATACGCAGTATTTT
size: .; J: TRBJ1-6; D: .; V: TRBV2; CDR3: CASSEIFPVLHF; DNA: TGTGCCAGCAGTGAAATTTTTCCGGTTCTCCACTTT
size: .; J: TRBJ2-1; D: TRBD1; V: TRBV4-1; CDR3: CASSQNPGQVSYNEQFF; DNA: TGCGCCAGCAGCCAGAACCCGGGACAGGTCTCCTACAATGAGCAGTTCTTC
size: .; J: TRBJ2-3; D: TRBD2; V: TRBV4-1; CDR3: CASSQDSVSGGAWDTQYF; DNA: TGCGCCAGCAGCCAAGATAGTGTCAGCGGGGGGGCTTGGGATACGCAGTATTTT
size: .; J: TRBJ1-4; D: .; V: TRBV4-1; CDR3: CASSQIGWTATNEKLFF; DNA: TGCGCCAGCAGCCAAATAGGGTGGACAGCAACTAATGAAAAACTGTTTTTT
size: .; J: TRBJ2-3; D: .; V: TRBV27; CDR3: CASSSISIDTQYF; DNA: TGTGCCAGCAGTTCTATCTCGATAGATACGCAGTATTTT
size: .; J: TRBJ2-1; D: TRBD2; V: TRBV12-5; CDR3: CASLAGGYNEQFF; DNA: TGTGCTAGCCTAGCGGGGGGTTACAATGAGCAGTTCTTC
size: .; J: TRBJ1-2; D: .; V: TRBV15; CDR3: CATSTKANYGYTF; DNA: TGTGCCACCAGCACGAAGGCTAACTATGGCTACACCTTC
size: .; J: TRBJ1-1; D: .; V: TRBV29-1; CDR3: CSVGEGSNTEAFF; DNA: TGCAGCGTTGGTGAGGGATCGAACACTGAAGCTTTCTTT
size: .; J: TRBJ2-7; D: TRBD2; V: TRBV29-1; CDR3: CSAPSGLAYEQYF; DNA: TGCAGCGCCCCATCGGGACTAGCCTACGAGCAGTACTTC
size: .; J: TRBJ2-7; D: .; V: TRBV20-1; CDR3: CSAETAYEQYF; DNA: TGCAGTGCAGAGACAGCTTACGAGCAGTACTTC
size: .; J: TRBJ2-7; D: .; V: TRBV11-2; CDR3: CASSLDVYEQYF; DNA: TGTGCCAGCAGCTTGGACGTCTACGAGCAGTACTTC
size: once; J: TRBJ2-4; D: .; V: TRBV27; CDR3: CASSLNSGLAKNIQYF; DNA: TGTGCCAGCAGTTTAAATAGCGGCCTAGCCAAAAACATTCAGTACTTC
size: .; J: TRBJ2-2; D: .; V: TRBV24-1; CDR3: CATSDTSGVTGELFF; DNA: TGTGCCACCAGTGATACGTCAGGGGTCACCGGGGAGCTGTTTTTT
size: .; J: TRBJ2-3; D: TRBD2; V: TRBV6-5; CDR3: CASRKLAGEGDTQYF; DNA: TGTGCCAGCAGAAAACTAGCGGGAGAAGGTGATACGCAGTATTTT
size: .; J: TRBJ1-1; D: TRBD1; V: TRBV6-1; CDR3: CASRPRQGWLDTEAFF; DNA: TGTGCCAGCAGGCCTCGACAGGGGTGGTTGGACACTGAAGCTTTCTTT
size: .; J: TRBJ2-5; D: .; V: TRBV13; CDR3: CASSPKGRQETQYF; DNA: TGTGCCAGCAGCCCAAAAGGCCGACAAGAGACCCAGTACTTC
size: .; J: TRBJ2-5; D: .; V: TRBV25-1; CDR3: CASSAPETQYF; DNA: TGTGCCAGCAGTGCTCCAGAGACCCAGTACTTC
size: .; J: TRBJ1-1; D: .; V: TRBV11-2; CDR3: CASSLDQGLWNSEAFF; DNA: TGTGCCAGCAGCTTAGATCAAGGACTTTGGAACAGTGAAGCTTTCTTT
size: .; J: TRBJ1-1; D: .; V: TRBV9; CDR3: CASSVEGRANSEAFF; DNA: TGTGCCAGCAGCGTAGAAGGCAGGGCGAACTCTGAAGCTTTCTTT
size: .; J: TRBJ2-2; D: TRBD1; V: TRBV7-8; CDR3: CASSLVQGAPNTGELFF; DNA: TGTGCCAGCAGCTTAGTACAGGGGGCACCTAACACCGGGGAGCTGTTTTTT
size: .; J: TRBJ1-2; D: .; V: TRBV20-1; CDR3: CSARDRDSHNYGYTF; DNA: TGCAGTGCTAGAGACAGAGACAGTCATAACTATGGCTACACCTTC
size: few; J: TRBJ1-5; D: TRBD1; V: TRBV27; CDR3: CASSPGQGNQPQHF; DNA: TGTGCCAGCAGCCCGGGACAGGGCAATCAGCCCCAGCATTTT
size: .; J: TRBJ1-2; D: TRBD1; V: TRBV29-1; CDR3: CSAQGVSYGYTF; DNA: TGCAGCGCCCAGGGGGTTTCCTATGGCTACACCTTC
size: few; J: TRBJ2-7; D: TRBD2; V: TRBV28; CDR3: CASSFGTSVSYEQYF; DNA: TGTGCCAGCAGTTTTGGGACTAGCGTTTCCTACGAGCAGTACTTC
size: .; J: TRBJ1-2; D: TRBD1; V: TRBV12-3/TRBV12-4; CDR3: CASSSGTVYGYTF; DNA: TGTGCCAGCAGTTCCGGGACAGTCTATGGCTACACCTTC
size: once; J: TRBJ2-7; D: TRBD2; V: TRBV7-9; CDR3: CASSFPSSGVSYEQYF; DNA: TGTGCCAGCAGCTTCCCAAGCAGCGGGGTATCCTACGAGCAGTACTTC
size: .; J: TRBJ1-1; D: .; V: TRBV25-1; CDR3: CASSVTTGMNTEAFF; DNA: TGTGCCAGCAGTGTGACGACGGGGATGAACACTGAAGCTTTCTTT
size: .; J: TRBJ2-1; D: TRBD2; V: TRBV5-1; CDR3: CASSRAATSELYNEQFF; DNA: TGCGCCAGCAGCCGTGCGGCGACTAGCGAATTATACAATGAGCAGTTCTTC
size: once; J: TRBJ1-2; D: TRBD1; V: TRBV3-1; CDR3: CASSPGNRGSYTF; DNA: TGTGCCAGCAGCCCCGGGAACAGGGGGTCTTACACCTTC
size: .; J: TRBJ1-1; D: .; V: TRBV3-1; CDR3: CASSQKGSGTEAFF; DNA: TGTGCCAGCAGCCAAAAGGGTTCGGGCACTGAAGCTTTCTTT
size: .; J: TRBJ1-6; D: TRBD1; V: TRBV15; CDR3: CATSRGTGSNSPLHF; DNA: TGTGCCACCAGCAGAGGGACAGGGTCCAATTCACCCCTCCACTTT
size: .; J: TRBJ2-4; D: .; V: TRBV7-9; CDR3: CASSLDGGVGKYF; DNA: TGTGCCAGCAGCTTAGATGGGGGAGTGGGCAAGTACTTC